Listed below are T cell receptor beta chains from one sample, sequenced in a study of T cell therapy after organ transplantation. Data came from immunoSEQ multiplex PCR; TCRdb stores just in-frame clones and leaves some out. Of about 3,400 clones listed, around 69% are singletons. The antigens of these receptors remain unknown. The sample was CD8+ T cells from blood, taken after autologous CMV-specific T cell therapy. The receptors stem from a human patient who had received a solid organ transplant and had CMV disease. Among the T cells, some may be from the graft donor. The conserved cysteine and the conserved F or W are not part of the CDR3 here.

v_gene	CDR3aa
TRBV7-7	ASSTWEDRALGQETQY
TRBV29-1	SVGELAGGF
TRBV4-1	ASSQEITGGPVDTQY
TRBV4-3	ASSQKNGLVGEQY
TRBV5-6	ASSLNGGETQY
TRBV6-4	ASSDQGDGVDTQY
TRBV7-9	ASSRDREWVTQY
TRBV27	ASSPPTGLDTYEQY
TRBV19	ASSPMPQGTHTGELF
TRBV5-6	ASSFGEGGYEQY
TRBV29-1	SVEALRDTSVPGLAGGLDTQY
TRBV4-1	ASSQDGSVDSPLH
TRBV9	ASSPHISIGRGGTDTQY
TRBV30	AWVPLGPLQETQY
TRBV10-2	ASSDGTGGLAGLAETQY
TRBV11-2	ASSLGQSIYEQY
TRBV6-1	ASSAPWDPRGDTQY
TRBV7-9	ASSLQGALNTEAF
TRBV6-1	ASNNADTDTQY
TRBV9	ASTRLEDTGELF
TRBV7-9	ASSPEGLAGDGETQY
TRBV11-2	ASSPGTGQYTEAF
TRBV13	ASSFSGTEAF
TRBV7-2	ASSLVSSGYEQY
TRBV4-1	ASSQVRGAANEQF
TRBV7-9	ASRPQTGTNYNEQF
TRBV30	AWSVPLAENYNEQF
TRBV5-1	ASSSRTGVQETQY
TRBV5-8	ASSLVAGDQETQY
TRBV13	ASSWEGGAQY
TRBV19	ASSIAHNGYT
TRBV4-2	ASSQDGGNEKLF
TRBV27	ASRLAGGNNEQF
TRBV27	ASSLSLFSEQY
TRBV6-1	ASSELREGAEKLF
TRBV7-2	ASSLYSGYT
TRBV11-1	ASSLVTVGELF
TRBV5-4	ASSLGLAGFNGELF
TRBV5-4	ASSHGLPTSTDTQY
TRBV5-7	ASSLDYNNEQF
TRBV25-1	ASSQRTGGGYGYT
TRBV5-5	ASSPLSGRAMETQY
TRBV7-9	ASSPMTRVETQY
TRBV5-4	ASSLYSGYT
TRBV7-2	ASSLLGANTEAF
TRBV30	AWSDPLAGSYNEQF
TRBV5-4	ASSLGAGERETQY
TRBV11-2	ASSPGQGDGYT